This passage covers 16 T cell receptor beta chains from one sample sequenced in a study of graft-versus-host responses after intestinal transplantation. Method: immunoSEQ multiplex PCR; TCRdb's copy keeps in-frame clones and lacks some. The sample consists of 35,000 to 40,000 clones, roughly 87% of them appearing once. The authors processed graft tissue to release intraepithelial and lamina propria lymphocytes. Sample: ileum tissue, taken approximately 210 days after intestinal transplant. The receptors originated from a human patient who received an intestinal transplant, so some T cells may come from the graft donor.

The CDR3 spells CASSLEVAGTRETQYF. The CDR3 coding sequence is TGTGCCAGCAGCTTAGAGGTGGCGGGGACCCGGGAGACCCAGTACTTC. The chain combines TRBV11-2 with TRBJ2-5; TRBD2 is a possible D gene (6 bases). V dropped 0 bases and J dropped 5 bases, with 16 bases sitting between them. The CDR3 has 16 residues. Germline-derived CDR1 and CDR2 are SGHAT and FQNNGV.

CDR3 sequence (DNA): TGTGCCAGCAGCTTATTAAATGGGGTCGGGGAGCTGTTTTTT. Amino acid sequence: CASSLLNGVGELFF. The chain has TRBV7-6 and TRBJ2-2, with D hard to call. The CDR3 extends over 14 amino acids. In germline, CDR1 is SGHVS, CDR2 FNYEAQ. With 2 bases removed from V and 7 bases from J, the gap between germline ends came to 11 bases.

The chain links TRBV25-1 to TRBJ2-3; D possibly corresponds to TRBD2 (7 bases). The germline gives CDR1 MGHDK, CDR2 SYGVNS. V dropped 3 bases and J dropped 3 bases, with 13 bases sitting between them. The CDR3 length is 15 residues. This CDR3 reads CASSDTGGTTDTQYF. DNA for the CDR3: TGTGCCAGCAGTGATACCGGGGGGACAACAGATACGCAGTATTTT. Full variable domain (missing parts from reference TRBV25-1 and TRBJ2-3): EADIYQTPRYLVIGTGKKITLECSQTMGHDKMYWYQQDPGMELHLIHYSYGVNSTEKGDLSSESTVSRIRTEHFPLTLESARPSHTSQYLCASSDTGGTTDTQYFGPGTRLTVL.

The J gene is TRBJ2-7, the V gene TRBV4-1; D is undetermined. This CDR3 has 15 amino acids. Germline loops: CDR1 MGHRA, CDR2 YSYEKL. Trimming stripped 4 bases from V and 0 bases from J, with 13 bases between. The DNA for the CDR3 is TGCGCCAGCAGCCTCCTCAGGACGGCCTCCTACGAGCAGTACTTC. Its translation: CASSLLRTASYEQYF.

The genes are TRBV11-2 and TRBJ1-4; 9 nucleotides align to TRBD1. The germline V gene encodes CDR1 SGHAT and CDR2 FQNNGV. The CDR3 consists of 12 residues. V trimming: 4 bases; J trimming: 10 bases; junction bases outside the gene matches: 1. This CDR3 is CASSSTGGKLFF. The CDR3 nucleotides read TGTGCCAGCAGCTCGACAGGGGGAAAACTGTTTTTT.

The V and J genes are TRBV18 and TRBJ2-3; D unclear. This CDR3 has 14 amino acids. CDR1 is KGHSH, CDR2 LQKENI, per germline. Trimming cost V 3 bases and J 1 base, with 8 bases left between them. CDR3 sequence (DNA): TGTGCCAGCTCACCCCGGGTGCGCACAGATACGCAGTATTTT. Translating gives CASSPRVRTDTQYF. The whole variable domain, filled in from reference TRBV18 and TRBJ2-3, reads NAGVMQNPRHLVRRRGQEARLRCSPMKGHSHVYWYRQLPEEGLKFMVYLQKENIIDESGMPKERFSAEFPKEGPSILRIQQVVRGDSAAYFCASSPRVRTDTQYFGPGTRLTVL.

J is TRBJ1-5 and V is TRBV6-1; TRBD1 matches 8 bases. The CDR3 contains 13 residues. V lost 8 bases, J lost 3 bases, and 3 bases stayed unmatched. CDR1 MNHNS and CDR2 SASEGT come from the germline V gene. CDR3 region: CASRTGTNQPQHF. The CDR3 nucleotides are TGTGCCAGCCGGACAGGGACCAATCAGCCCCAGCATTTT.

V usage is TRBV5-6 and J usage is TRBJ2-3, with 10 bases identical to TRBD1. Germline V lookup: CDR1 SGHDT, CDR2 YYEEEE. V lost 3 bases, J lost 6 bases, and 7 bases stayed unmatched. CDR3 length: 15 amino acids. The CDR3 DNA reads TGTGCCAGCAGCTCCCGGGACAGGGGCCCCGATACGCAGTATTTT. Its protein product is CASSSRDRGPDTQYF.

V is TRBV4-2 and J is TRBJ2-1; D remains unclear. The CDR3 runs to 14 residues. From germline, CDR1 is LGHNA and CDR2 YNFKEQ. The V gene lost 8 bases and the J gene lost 0 bases, with 11 bases spanning the gap. Written as DNA, the CDR3 is TGTGCCAGCCAAAGCCAGAGCTCCTACAATGAGCAGTTCTTC. It yields the protein CASQSQSSYNEQFF.

The chain is built from TRBV10-3 and TRBJ1-2, with 8 positions matching TRBD1. The germline V gene has CDR1 ENHRY and CDR2 SYGVKD. V lost 2 bases to trimming and J lost 5 bases; unmatched junction nucleotides: 1. The CDR3 covers 13 residues. The CDR3 loop reads CAISEGQGYGYTF. CDR3 DNA sequence: TGTGCCATCAGTGAGGGACAGGGATATGGCTACACCTTC.

This chain joins TRBV4-2 and TRBJ1-1; D unclear. The V gene's germline CDR1 is LGHNA and CDR2 YNFKEQ. There are 14 residues in the CDR3. Trimming shortened V by 2 bases and J by 4 bases, and 11 bases separated the two germline ends. The CDR3 coding sequence is TGTGCCAGCAGCCAAACGGTCGGCGCCACTGAAGCTTTCTTT. This translates into CASSQTVGATEAFF.

The chain couples TRBV19 to TRBJ2-1; D possibly uses TRBD1 or TRBD2 (5 bases each). The CDR3 is 15 amino acids. Germline assignment: CDR1 LNHDA and CDR2 SQIVND (reference sequence). V lost 7 bases, J lost 1 base, and 14 bases lay in between. The CDR3 nucleotides read TGTGCCAGTAAACCGGGACGGAAATCCTACAATGAGCAGTTCTTC. It specifies CASKPGRKSYNEQFF.

The rearrangement uses TRBV18 and TRBJ1-1; 7 bases fit TRBD1. The CDR3 contains 15 residues. V lost 1 base and J lost 5; bases outside the gene matches: 7. Looked up from germline, CDR1 is KGHSH and CDR2 is LQKENI. CDR3 DNA: TGTGCCAGCTCACCACTCAACAGGGGAATGACTGAAGCTTTCTTT. It translates to CASSPLNRGMTEAFF.

The chain employs TRBV6-1 and TRBJ2-3; the D is unclear. In germline, CDR1 is MNHNS, CDR2 SASEGT. The CDR3 covers 15 residues. Trimming shortened V by 1 base and J by 1 base, and 9 bases separated the two germline ends. The CDR3, as DNA: TGTGCCAGCAGTGAAGAAAGGGCAGGCACAGATACGCAGTATTTT. Amino acids: CASSEERAGTDTQYF.

The chain combines TRBV18 with TRBJ1-2; 8 nucleotides line up with TRBD1. V was clipped by 4 bases and J by 3 bases; unmatched bases: 1. CDR3 length equals 13 residues. Germline CDR1 reads KGHSH; CDR2 reads LQKENI. CDR3 sequence: CASSQTGDYGYTF. In DNA, the CDR3 is TGTGCCAGCTCACAGACAGGGGACTATGGCTACACCTTC.

The chain links TRBV28 to TRBJ1-1; D ambiguous. V was shortened by 2 bases and J by 1 base, with 2 bases between the two germline ends. There are 12 residues in the CDR3. Germline V gene sequence: CDR1 MDHEN, CDR2 SYDVKM. The CDR3: CASSLQNTEAFF. For the CDR3, the DNA is TGTGCCAGCAGTTTACAGAACACTGAAGCTTTCTTT.